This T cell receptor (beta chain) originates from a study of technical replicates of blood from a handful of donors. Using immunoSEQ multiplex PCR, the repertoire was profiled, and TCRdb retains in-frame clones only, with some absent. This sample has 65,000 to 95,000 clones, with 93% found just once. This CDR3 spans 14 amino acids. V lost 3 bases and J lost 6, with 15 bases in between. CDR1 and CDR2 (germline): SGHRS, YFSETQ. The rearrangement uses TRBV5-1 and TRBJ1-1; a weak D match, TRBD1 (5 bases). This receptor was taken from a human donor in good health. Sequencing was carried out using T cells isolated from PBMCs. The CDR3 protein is CASSSRGSVAEAFF. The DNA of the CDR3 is TGCGCCAGCAGCTCTCGGGGGAGTGTGGCTGAAGCTTTCTTT.